The rows below give T cell receptor beta chains drawn from one sample of a study of human T cells and chemical hapten exposure. TCRdb re-derived calls from the RACE reads in MiXCR, one entry per CDR3 protein. This sample has under 50,000 distinct CDR3 sequences, with 8% to 9.5% found just once. The sample was whole blood, taken in connection with sensitization to the hapten diphenylcyclopropenone (DPC). All receptors derive from a man aged 45 to 65 with alopecia areata. Some clones in this sample may be carry-over from other donors' samples. The CDR3 runs from the conserved cysteine through the conserved F or W. Fields, in order: D gene, J gene, clone size, V gene, CDR3 length, CDR3 DNA, CDR3 protein. The D gene is left open where the match is weak. Size tells how often a clone was seen (once, few, many) or the class of an expanded clone, and some rows leave it out.

.,TRBJ2-7,few,TRBV28,14,TGTGCCAGCAGCCTCTACGGGGGGCCCTACGAGCAGTACTTC,CASSLYGGPYEQYF
TRBD2,TRBJ2-1,many,TRBV4-2,16,TGTGCCAGCAGCCAAGGGTCGGCTAGCGGGAGCAATGAGCAGTTCTTC,CASSQGSASGSNEQFF
TRBD1,TRBJ2-5,many,TRBV27,14,TGTGCCAGCAGCGGACAGGGGAGCAGGAAGACCCAGTACTTC,CASSGQGSRKTQYF
TRBD1,TRBJ2-1,.,TRBV29-1,13,TGCAGCGTTGGGGGGACAGGGTACAATGAGCAGTTCTTC,CSVGGTGYNEQFF
TRBD2,TRBJ2-3,many,TRBV7-2,16,TGTGCCAGCAGCATGGGACTAGCGAGCTCAAGAGATACGCAGTATTTT,CASSMGLASSRDTQYF
TRBD1,TRBJ2-3,many,TRBV5-1,16,TGCGCCAGCAGCTTGGGGACAGGTTGGGGGACAGATACGCAGTATTTT,CASSLGTGWGTDTQYF
TRBD2,TRBJ2-7,many,TRBV20-1,14,TGCAGTGCACCTACGGGAGCGGGAGGTAACGAGCAGTACTTC,CSAPTGAGGNEQYF
TRBD2,TRBJ2-7,many,TRBV12-3/TRBV12-4,14,TGTGCCAGCAGTGTACTAGCGGAGTCCTACGAGCAGTACTTC,CASSVLAESYEQYF
TRBD1,TRBJ1-1,.,TRBV6-6,12,TGTGCCAGCAGTTTGGGGGACAGTAAAGCTTTCTTT,CASSLGDSKAFF
.,TRBJ2-7,many,TRBV10-3,12,TGTGCCGCACGATCCGACAGGAACGAGCAGTACTTC,CAARSDRNEQYF
TRBD1,TRBJ2-5,many,TRBV4-1,15,TGCGCCAGCAGCCAAGATACAGGGGGAAGGGAGACCCAGTACTTC,CASSQDTGGRETQYF
.,TRBJ2-1,few,TRBV7-8,17,TGTGCCAGCAGCTTAGCGGGTCCGGGGGCACCGGACAATGAGCAGTTCTTC,CASSLAGPGAPDNEQFF
.,TRBJ2-1,medium-sized,TRBV6-5,14,TGTGCCAGCAGTATCACGGGACATGGCAATGAGCAGTTCTTC,CASSITGHGNEQFF
TRBD2,TRBJ2-7,few,TRBV7-2,15,TGTGCCAGCAGCTTATTAGCGGGGGGCTCCTACGAGCAGTACTTC,CASSLLAGGSYEQYF
.,TRBJ2-3,medium-sized,TRBV7-2,14,TGTGCCAGCCAAGATGGCAAGGGCCCAGATACGCAGTATTTT,CASQDGKGPDTQYF
TRBD2,TRBJ2-5,.,TRBV24-1,17,TGTGCCACCAGTGACCCCGGACTAGCGGGAGGGAGGGAGACCCAGTACTTC,CATSDPGLAGGRETQYF
TRBD2,TRBJ2-5,many,TRBV2,13,TGTGCCAGCAGGGGCGGGAGTGTTGAGACCCAGTACTTC,CASRGGSVETQYF
TRBD2,TRBJ2-7,.,TRBV28,12,TGTGCCAGCACCGGACTAGCGCGGGAGCAGTACTTC,CASTGLAREQYF
TRBD2,TRBJ2-1,many,TRBV20-1,15,TGCAGTGCTAGATCCGGGACTAGCGGGTACGATGAGCAGTTCTTC,CSARSGTSGYDEQFF
TRBD1,TRBJ1-6,many,TRBV6-2/TRBV6-3,16,TGTGCCAGCAGTTTATCGCGGACAGGTCGTAATTCACCCCTCCACTTT,CASSLSRTGRNSPLHF
.,TRBJ2-7,.,TRBV5-1,15,TGCGCCAGCAGTTATGACAGCGCCCCTGCCTACGAGCAGTACTTC,CASSYDSAPAYEQYF
.,TRBJ2-7,.,TRBV29-1,13,TGCAGCGTTGAAAGGCAAGCAGGCTACGAGCAGTACTTC,CSVERQAGYEQYF